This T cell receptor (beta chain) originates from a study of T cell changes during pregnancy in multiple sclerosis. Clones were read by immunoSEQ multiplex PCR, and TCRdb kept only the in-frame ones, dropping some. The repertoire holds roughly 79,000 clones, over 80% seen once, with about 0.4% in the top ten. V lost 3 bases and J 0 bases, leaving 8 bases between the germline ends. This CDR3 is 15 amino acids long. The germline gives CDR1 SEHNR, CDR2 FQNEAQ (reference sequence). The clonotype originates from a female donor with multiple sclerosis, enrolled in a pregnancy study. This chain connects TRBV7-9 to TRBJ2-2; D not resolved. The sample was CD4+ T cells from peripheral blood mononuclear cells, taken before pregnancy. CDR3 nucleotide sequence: TGTGCCAGCAGCTTCTACCTCGCGAACACCGGGGAGCTGTTTTTT. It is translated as CASSFYLANTGELFF.